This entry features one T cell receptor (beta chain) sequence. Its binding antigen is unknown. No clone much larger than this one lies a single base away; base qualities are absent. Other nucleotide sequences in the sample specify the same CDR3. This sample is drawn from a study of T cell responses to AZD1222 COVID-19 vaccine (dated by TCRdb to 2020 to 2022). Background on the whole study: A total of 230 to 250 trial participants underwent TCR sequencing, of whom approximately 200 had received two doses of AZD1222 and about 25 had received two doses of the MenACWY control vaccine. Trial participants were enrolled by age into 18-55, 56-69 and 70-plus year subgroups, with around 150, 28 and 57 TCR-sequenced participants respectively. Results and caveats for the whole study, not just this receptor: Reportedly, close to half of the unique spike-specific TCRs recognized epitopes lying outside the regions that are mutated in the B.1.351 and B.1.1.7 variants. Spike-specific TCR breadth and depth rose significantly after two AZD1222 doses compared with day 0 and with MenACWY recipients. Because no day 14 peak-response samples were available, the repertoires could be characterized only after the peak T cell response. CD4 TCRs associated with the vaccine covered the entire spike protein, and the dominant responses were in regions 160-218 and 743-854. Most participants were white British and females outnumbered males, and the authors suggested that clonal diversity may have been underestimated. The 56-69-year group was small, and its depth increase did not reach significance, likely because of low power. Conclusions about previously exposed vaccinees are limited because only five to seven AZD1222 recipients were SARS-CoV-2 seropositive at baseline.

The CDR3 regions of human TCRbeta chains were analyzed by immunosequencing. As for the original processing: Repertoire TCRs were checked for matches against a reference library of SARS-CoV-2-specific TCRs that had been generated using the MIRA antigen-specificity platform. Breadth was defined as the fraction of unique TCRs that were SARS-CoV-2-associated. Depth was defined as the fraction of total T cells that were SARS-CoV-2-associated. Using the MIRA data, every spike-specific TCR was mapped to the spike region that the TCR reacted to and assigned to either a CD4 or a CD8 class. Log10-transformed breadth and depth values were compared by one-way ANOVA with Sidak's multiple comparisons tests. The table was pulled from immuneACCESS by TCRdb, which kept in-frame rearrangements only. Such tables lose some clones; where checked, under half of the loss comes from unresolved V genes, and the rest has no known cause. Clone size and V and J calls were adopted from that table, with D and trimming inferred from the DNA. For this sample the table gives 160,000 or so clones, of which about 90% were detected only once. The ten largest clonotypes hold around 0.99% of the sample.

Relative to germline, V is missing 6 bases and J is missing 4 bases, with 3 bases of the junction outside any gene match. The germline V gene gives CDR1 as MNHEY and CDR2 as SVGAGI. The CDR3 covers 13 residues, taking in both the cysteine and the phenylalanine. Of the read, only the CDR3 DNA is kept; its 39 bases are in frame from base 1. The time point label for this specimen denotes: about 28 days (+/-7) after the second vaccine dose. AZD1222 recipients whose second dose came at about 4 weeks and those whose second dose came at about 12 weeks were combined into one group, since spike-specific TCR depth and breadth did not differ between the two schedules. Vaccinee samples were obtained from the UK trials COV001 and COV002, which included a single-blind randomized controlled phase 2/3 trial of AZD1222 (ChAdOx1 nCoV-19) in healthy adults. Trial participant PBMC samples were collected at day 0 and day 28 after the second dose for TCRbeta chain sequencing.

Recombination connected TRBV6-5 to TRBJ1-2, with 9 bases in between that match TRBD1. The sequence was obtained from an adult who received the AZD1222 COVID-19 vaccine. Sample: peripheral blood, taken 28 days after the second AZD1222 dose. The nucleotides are TGTGCCAGCAGGCCGGGACAGGGCTATGGCTACACCTTC. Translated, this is CASRPGQGYGYTF.